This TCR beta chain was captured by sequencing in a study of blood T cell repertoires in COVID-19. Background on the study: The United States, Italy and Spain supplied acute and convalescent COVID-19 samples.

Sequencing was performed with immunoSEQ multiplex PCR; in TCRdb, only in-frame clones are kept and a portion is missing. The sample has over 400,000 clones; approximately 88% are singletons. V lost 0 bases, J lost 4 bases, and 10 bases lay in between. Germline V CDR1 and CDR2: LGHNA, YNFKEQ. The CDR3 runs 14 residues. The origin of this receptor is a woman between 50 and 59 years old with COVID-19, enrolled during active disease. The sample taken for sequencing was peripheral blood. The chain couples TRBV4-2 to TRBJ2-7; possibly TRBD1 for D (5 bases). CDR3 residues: CASSQEPGSYEQYF. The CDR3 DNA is TGTGCCAGCAGCCAAGAGCCAGGGTCTTACGAGCAGTACTTC.